The 14 T cell receptor beta chains presented below share a single source sample, sequenced in a study of T cell repertoires in cytomegalovirus infection. TCRdb itself ran the reads through MiXCR, one entry per CDR3 protein. The sample comprises under 800,000 distinct CDR3 sequences, about 24% of which are singletons, and 7% to 9% rests with the top ten. The sequencing sample was made of CD8+ T cells from PBMCs. These TCRs come from a human donor in good health (CMV status not recorded). Some clones in this sample may be carry-over from other donors' samples.

This clonotype was counted a few times. V usage is TRBV6-2 or TRBV6-3 and J usage is TRBJ2-1; possibly TRBD1 for D (5 bases). Per germline, CDR1 MNHEY and CDR2 SVGEGT. The germline V and J ends were trimmed by 2 bases and 3 bases, with 11 bases remaining between them. The CDR3 is 15 amino acids. In DNA form, the CDR3 reads TGTGCCAGCAGTTACGGGGCCCCAGTCTACAATGAGCAGTTCTTC. Protein sequence: CASSYGAPVYNEQFF.

The chain couples TRBV10-3 to TRBJ1-2; weak D call: TRBD1 (5 bases). There are 14 residues in the CDR3. CDR1 and CDR2 from the germline V gene are ENHRY and SYGVKD. V was pared by 6 bases and J by 4 bases, with 15 bases between. CDR3 loop: CAIRWDVEGYGYTF. CDR3 DNA sequence: TGTGCCATCAGGTGGGACGTAGAAGGCTATGGCTACACCTTC.

The J gene is TRBJ2-7, the V gene TRBV29-1; D possibly corresponds to TRBD1 (6 bases). CDR1 is SQVTM and CDR2 is ANQGSEA in the germline V gene. The CDR3 is 11 residues long. Trimming stripped 4 bases from V and 2 bases from J, with 6 bases between. The CDR3 protein is CSVGDTYEQYF. The CDR3 bases are TGCAGCGTTGGGGACACCTACGAGCAGTACTTC.

The V gene is TRBV18, the J gene TRBJ2-6; no reliable D call. The length of the CDR3 is 16 residues. CDR1 is KGHSH, CDR2 LQKENI, per germline. The V gene lost 6 bases and the J gene lost 0 bases, with 12 bases spanning the gap. Written as DNA, the CDR3 is TGTGCCAGCTCTCCCTCGTCGGGCTCTGGGGCCAACGTCCTGACTTTC. It encodes CASSPSSGSGANVLTF.

This clonotype appeared a single time. An end of the junction does not agree with germline; a read error may underlie this. The chain is built from TRBV7-3 and TRBJ1-1; the D is unclear. Germline CDR1 and CDR2: SGHTA and FQGTGA. The length of the CDR3 is 14 residues. DNA for the CDR3: TGTGCCAGCCTGGACCCTGGGGTTGCCACTGAAACTTTCTTT. As protein: CASLDPGVATETFF.

Comments on this clonotype: Relative to the germline gene, one junction end is altered; a read error may explain this. The J gene is TRBJ2-1, the V gene TRBV3-1; no clear D. Germline CDR1 reads LGHDT; CDR2 reads YNNKEL (reference sequence). This CDR3 region has 12 residues. DNA for the CDR3: TGTACCAGCAGCCAAGGACACAATGAGCAGTTCTTC. This encodes CTSSQGHNEQFF.

This clonotype was recorded a few times. V usage is TRBV20-1 and J usage is TRBJ2-5; D unclear. Germline V gives CDR1 DFQATT, CDR2 SNEGSKA (reference sequence). The CDR3 extends over 10 amino acids. The V end was cut by 6 bases, the J end by 4 bases, with 6 bases between. The CDR3 region is CSAQRETQYF. CDR3 nucleotide sequence: TGCAGTGCGCAGAGAGAGACCCAGTACTTC.

This clonotype turned up a few times. The V gene is TRBV28, the J gene TRBJ1-2, with D perhaps TRBD1 (6 bases). This CDR3 comprises 15 residues. Trimming pared 6 bases from V and 5 bases from J, leaving 19 bases between. Germline CDR1 is MDHEN and CDR2 is SYDVKM. In DNA form, the CDR3 reads TGTGCCAGCAGAGTCTCGTCCGGGACAAAGTATGGCTACACCTTC. It codes for CASRVSSGTKYGYTF.

This chain connects TRBV28 to TRBJ2-7; 7 positions agree with TRBD1. After removal of 6 bases from V and 4 bases from J, the junction contained 12 bases not matched to a gene. CDR1 MDHEN and CDR2 SYDVKM come from the germline V gene. The CDR3 totals 15 residues. In nucleotides, the CDR3 is TGTGCCAGCAGCCGACCCGGGACAGCGATTTACGAGCAGTACGTC. This sequence encodes CASSRPGTAIYEQYV.

The CDR3 nucleotides read TGTGCCAGCAGTTCAGCGGGGTACTCATCCTACAATGAGCAGTTCTTC. It codes for CASSSAGYSSYNEQFF. The V gene is TRBV28, the J gene TRBJ2-1, with 7 bases lining up with TRBD2. This CDR3 is 16 amino acids long. Looked up from germline, CDR1 is MDHEN and CDR2 is SYDVKM. The trim removed 4 bases at V and 1 base at J, leaving 7 bases unmatched.

J is TRBJ2-5 and V is TRBV28; no clear D. V was clipped by 10 bases and J by 3 bases, with 18 bases between them. CDR3 length: 14 residues. Germline CDR1 MDHEN, CDR2 SYDVKM. The CDR3 DNA sequence: TGTGCCACCAGCCGGAGCCGTCTAAAAGAGACCCAGTACTTC. Amino acid sequence: CATSRSRLKETQYF.

The chain has TRBV7-9 and TRBJ2-7; 7 nucleotides agree with TRBD1. The CDR3 contains 15 residues. In germline, CDR1 is SEHNR, CDR2 FQNEAQ (reference sequence). Unmatched junction bases numbered 7, after V lost 5 bases and J lost 0 bases. The CDR3 region has the DNA TGTGCCAGCAGCGAGGGGGCCCAGAGCTCCTACGAGCAGTACTTC. Residues: CASSEGAQSSYEQYF.

The chain is built from TRBV19 and TRBJ2-3; D gene unclear. V shed 3 bases and J shed 2 bases, with 9 bases lying between them. Germline V lookup: CDR1 LNHDA, CDR2 SQIVND (reference sequence). CDR3 length: 14 amino acids. In DNA, the CDR3 is TGTGCCAGTAGTATTAGTCTCTTCACAGATACGCAGTATTTT. Translating it yields CASSISLFTDTQYF.

The J gene is TRBJ1-5, the V gene TRBV6-2 or TRBV6-3; a weak D match, TRBD1 (6 bases). Germline V gene lookup returns CDR1 MNHEY and CDR2 SVGEGT. Between the trimmed V and J ends, which lost 7 bases and 3 bases, there was a span of 10 bases. The CDR3 spans 13 residues. This CDR3 is CASKGGLNQPQHF. The CDR3 bases are TGTGCCAGCAAGGGGGGACTCAATCAGCCCCAGCATTTT.